One sample yielded the 10 T cell receptor beta chains listed below, sequenced in a study of blood T cell repertoires in COVID-19. Generated by immunoSEQ multiplex PCR, the TCRdb table keeps only in-frame clones and is missing some. This repertoire shows about 200,000 clones, 75% to 85% found once; its top ten account for about 2.5%. Sequencing was carried out using peripheral blood. These receptors originate from a woman in her sixties or seventies with COVID-19, enrolled during active disease.

The chain carries TRBV5-1 and TRBJ1-4; 8 bases map to TRBD1. Trimming at V came to 2 bases and at J to 7 bases, leaving 4 bases not matched to a gene. Germline V lookup: CDR1 SGHRS, CDR2 YFSETQ. The CDR3 contains 14 residues. The CDR3 DNA follows: TGCGCCAGCAGCTTCAGGGGGCTAGGTGAAAAACTGTTTTTT. Its protein is CASSFRGLGEKLFF. Complete variable domain (other parts from reference TRBV5-1 and TRBJ1-4): KAGVTQTPRYLIKTRGQQVTLSCSPISGHRSVSWYQQTPGQGLQFLFEYFSETQRNKGNFPGRFSGRQFSNSRSEMNVSTLELGDSALYLCASSFRGLGEKLFFGSGTQLSVL.

The genes are TRBV5-4 and TRBJ1-2, with 8 positions matching TRBD1. The V and J ends lost 0 bases and 1 base, in that order; junction bases with no gene match: 5. The CDR3 runs 16 residues. The V gene's germline CDR1 is SGHNT and CDR2 YYREEE (reference sequence). The DNA for the CDR3 is TGTGCCAGCAGCTTGGGGGGGACAGGCCTTAACTATGGCTACACCTTC. It encodes CASSLGGTGLNYGYTF.

V is TRBV7-8 and J is TRBJ2-3; TRBD2 might be the D (6 bases). The germline V and J ends were trimmed by 5 bases and 3 bases, with 21 bases remaining between them. In germline, CDR1 is SGHVS, CDR2 FQNEAQ. CDR3 length: 17 residues. For the CDR3, the DNA is TGTGCCAGCAGCCGAGCCTTCCGTGGCGGAGGGACAGATACGCAGTATTTT. Protein product: CASSRAFRGGGTDTQYF. Full variable domain (outside the CDR3, taken from reference TRBV7-8 and TRBJ2-3): GAGVSQSPRYKVAKRGQDVALRCDPISGHVSLFWYQQALGQGPEFLTYFQNEAQLDKSGLPSDRFFAERPEGSVSTLKIQRTQQEDSAVYLCASSRAFRGGGTDTQYFGPGTRLTVL.

Here the CDR3 reads CASSSTGTVYEAFF. In DNA form, the CDR3 reads TGTGCCAGCAGCTCCACCGGGACAGTTTATGAAGCTTTCTTT. V usage is TRBV11-3 and J usage is TRBJ1-1; 7 bases fit TRBD1. V was clipped by 4 bases and J by 7 bases; unmatched bases: 9. Germline V gene data show CDR1 as SGHNT and CDR2 as YENEEA. CDR3 length: 14 residues.

V and J are TRBV9 and TRBJ1-6, with D tentatively TRBD1 (5 bases). Trimming stripped 4 bases from V and 4 bases from J, with 15 bases between. CDR3 length: 16 amino acids. Germline V gene data show CDR1 as SGDLS and CDR2 as YYNGEE. CDR3 coding DNA: TGTGCCAGCAGCCTCGACAGTACCCTTTATAATTCACCCCTCCACTTT. Translating gives CASSLDSTLYNSPLHF.

The chain links TRBV9 to TRBJ1-6, with TRBD1 matching over 7 bases. There are 18 residues in the CDR3. V lost 4 bases and J lost 0; bases outside the gene matches: 10. From germline, CDR1 is SGDLS and CDR2 YYNGEE. The CDR3 coding sequence is TGTGCCAGCAGCCCGCAGACAGGGAGGTACTCCTATAATTCACCCCTCCACTTT. This gives the protein CASSPQTGRYSYNSPLHF.

V usage is TRBV19 and J usage is TRBJ1-6; D is unclear. Germline lookup yields CDR1 LNHDA and CDR2 SQIVND (reference sequence). Trimming stripped 2 bases from V and 9 bases from J, with 14 bases between. The CDR3 spans 15 residues. The CDR3 sequence: CASSINREDGSPLHF. CDR3 DNA sequence: TGTGCCAGTAGTATAAATCGGGAGGATGGTTCACCCCTCCACTTT.

This chain uses TRBV6-2 or TRBV6-3 with TRBJ2-2, with TRBD2 matching over 10 bases. The CDR3 length is 15 residues. The V segment lost 2 bases and the J segment 6 bases; nucleotides outside the gene matches: 3. Germline CDR1 MNHEY, CDR2 SVGEGT. The CDR3 DNA reads as TGTGCCAGCAGTTACCCCCTAGCGGGAGCCGGGGAGCTGTTTTTT. It specifies CASSYPLAGAGELFF.

The chain uses TRBV7-2 and TRBJ1-1; no clear D gene. This CDR3 spans 14 amino acids. Germline CDR1 is SGHTA and CDR2 is FQGNSA. V lost 1 base and J 3 bases, leaving 9 bases between the germline ends. The CDR3 loop reads CASSLVPEDTEAFF. DNA for the CDR3: TGTGCCAGCAGCTTAGTCCCTGAGGACACTGAAGCTTTCTTT.

In this sample, this clone turned up a few times. V gene TRBV7-2 combines with J gene TRBJ1-5; TRBD1 matches at 9 bases. Germline CDR1 SGHTA, CDR2 FQGNSA. V lost 3 bases to trimming and J lost 6 bases; unmatched junction nucleotides: 3. The CDR3 has 14 amino acids. Here the CDR3 reads CASSLDRGIQPQHF. The DNA for the CDR3 is TGTGCCAGCAGCTTGGACAGGGGAATTCAGCCCCAGCATTTT.